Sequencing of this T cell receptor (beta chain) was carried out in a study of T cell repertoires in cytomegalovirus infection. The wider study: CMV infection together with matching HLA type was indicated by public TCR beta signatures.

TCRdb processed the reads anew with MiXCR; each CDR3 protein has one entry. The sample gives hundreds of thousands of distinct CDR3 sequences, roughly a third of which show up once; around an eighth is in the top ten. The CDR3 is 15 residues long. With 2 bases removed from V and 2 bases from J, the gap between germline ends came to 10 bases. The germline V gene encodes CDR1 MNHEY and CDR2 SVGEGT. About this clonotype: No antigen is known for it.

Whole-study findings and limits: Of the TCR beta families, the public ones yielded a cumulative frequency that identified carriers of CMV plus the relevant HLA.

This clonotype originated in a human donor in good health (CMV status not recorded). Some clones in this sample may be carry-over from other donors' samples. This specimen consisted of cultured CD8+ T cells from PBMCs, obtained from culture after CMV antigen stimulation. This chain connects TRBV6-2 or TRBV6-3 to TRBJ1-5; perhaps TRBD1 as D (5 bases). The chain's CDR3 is CASSYAQGGNQPQHF. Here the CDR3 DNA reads TGTGCCAGCAGTTACGCGCAGGGAGGCAATCAGCCCCAGCATTTT.